The clone carrying this T cell receptor (beta chain) turned up a few times. Antigen unknown. Using its own MiXCR run on the RACE reads, TCRdb lists one record per CDR3 protein. The sample has about 41,000 distinct CDR3 sequences; approximately 3.4% are singletons. The sample is drawn from a study of human T cells and chemical hapten exposure. The overall study: From small differences in pooled library volume came most of the variation in per-sample TCR yields. General study points: More PT1 expanded TCRs went with higher patch test scores. Compared with pre-sensitization or healthy control sets, expanded TCRs clustered more. TCRs exceeding a frequency of 1 in 1000 stayed unchanged under DPC sensitization.

Time point defined: patch test 2, 6 weeks after DPC sensitization. The treatment here: therapeutic diphenylcyclopropenone sensitization with weekly scalp DPC. Germline loops: CDR1 SNHLY, CDR2 FYNNEI. J lost 5 bases, V lost 7 bases, and 5 bases had no gene match. The CDR3 consists of 14 residues. The source material was whole blood, sampled in connection with sensitization to the hapten diphenylcyclopropenone (DPC). V and J are TRBV2 and TRBJ1-4, with 9 bases matching TRBD1. The source is a man aged 35-49 years with alopecia areata. Some clones in this sample may be carry-over from other donors' samples. DNA for the CDR3: TGTGCCAGCATATTAGGGACAGGGAATGAAAAACTGTTTTTT. Translating gives CASILGTGNEKLFF. The full variable domain, its missing parts supplied by reference TRBV2 and TRBJ1-4, is EPEVTQTPSHQVTQMGQEVILRCVPISNHLYFYWYRQILGQKVEFLVSFYNNEISEKSEIFDDQFSVERPDGSNFTLKIRSTKLEDSAMYFCASILGTGNEKLFFGSGTQLSVL.